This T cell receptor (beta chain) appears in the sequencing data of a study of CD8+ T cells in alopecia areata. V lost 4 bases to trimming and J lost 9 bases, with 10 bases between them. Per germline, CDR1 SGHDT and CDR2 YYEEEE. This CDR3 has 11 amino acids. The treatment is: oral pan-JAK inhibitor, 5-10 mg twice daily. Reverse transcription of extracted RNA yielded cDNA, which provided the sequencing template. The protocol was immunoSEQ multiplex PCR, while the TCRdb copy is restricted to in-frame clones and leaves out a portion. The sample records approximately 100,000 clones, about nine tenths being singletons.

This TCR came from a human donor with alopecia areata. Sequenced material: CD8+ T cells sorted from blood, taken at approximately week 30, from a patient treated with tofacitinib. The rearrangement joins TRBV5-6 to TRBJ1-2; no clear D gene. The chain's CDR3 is CASSPGRSYTF. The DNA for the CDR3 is TGTGCCAGCAGCCCTGGGCGAAGCTACACCTTC.